This paragraph reports one T cell receptor beta chain. The antigen is not known. In the same sample, other DNA sequences code for this CDR3. The data stem from a study of cytomegalovirus exposure and HLA in healthy donors. Findings of the study overall: A later analysis showed HLA-associated TCR beta chains outstripping equally common others in clonal expansion.

A multiplex PCR was run with 60 Vbeta primers and 13 Jbeta primers. Profiling relied on immunoSEQ multiplex PCR, and the TCRdb table lists in-frame clones only, not all of them. The table shows under 150,000 clones, with around 85% occurring only once. The CDR3 covers 13 residues. The germline gives CDR1 SGHRS, CDR2 YFSETQ. Trimming took off 4 bases at V and 2 bases at J, with 9 bases between the two ends. The V call is TRBV5-1, the J call TRBJ2-5, with D maybe TRBD1 (5 bases). This clonotype was sampled from a woman aged 25 to 39 in good health and CMV-seropositive. Sequenced sample: PBMCs. CDR3 sequence reads: CASSKGLQETQYF. CDR3 nucleotide sequence: TGCGCCAGCAGCAAGGGGCTGCAAGAGACCCAGTACTTC.